This passage covers 15 T cell receptor beta chains from one sample sequenced in a study of blood T cells in healthy people across ages. A second PCR of about 6 to 12 cycles used a sample-barcoded 5' primer and a J-beta primer mix. TCRdb re-derived calls from the 5' RACE reads in MiXCR, one entry per CDR3 protein. This table has approximately 800,000 distinct CDR3 sequences, 20% to 30% appearing once. This sample was shared with a second study, whose subject was T cells of mothers and their children.

Sequenced: blood. All receptors derive from a boy aged 10-17 years in good health.

J is TRBJ2-7 and V is TRBV6-6; D remains unclear. The J call may be faulty, since TRBJ2-1 better matches the DNA end. The CDR3 is 15 amino acids. Germline-derived CDR1 and CDR2 are MNHNY and SVGAGI (reference sequence). Here the CDR3 reads CASSRTGPQYNEQFF. CDR3 sequence (DNA): TGTGCCAGCAGTCGAACTGGGCCTCAATACAATGAGCAGTTCTTC.

The chain carries TRBV6-2 or TRBV6-3 and TRBJ2-2; TRBD2 matches 8 bases. The V segment lost 7 bases and the J segment 2 bases; nucleotides outside the gene matches: 3. The CDR3 contains 14 residues. From germline, CDR1 is MNHEY and CDR2 SVGEGT. CDR3 region: CASKGLGNTGELFF. Written as DNA, the CDR3 is TGTGCCAGCAAGGGACTAGGTAACACCGGGGAGCTGTTTTTT.

V is TRBV6-2 or TRBV6-3 and J is TRBJ2-2; TRBD1 is a possible D gene (6 bases). CDR3 length: 13 amino acids. Germline CDR1 MNHEY, CDR2 SVGEGT. Trimming took off 7 bases at V and 9 bases at J, with 15 bases between the two ends. The CDR3 DNA follows: TGTGCCAGCAACAGGGACATTCAACGGGAGCTGTTTTTT. This translates into CASNRDIQRELFF.

This clonotype has a count of ten or more. V and J are TRBV5-1 and TRBJ2-1; 7 bases align to TRBD2. CDR3 length: 14 residues. V was pared by 5 bases and J by 5 bases, with 7 bases of the junction left unmatched. CDR1 SGHRS and CDR2 YFSETQ come from the germline V gene. CDR3 residues: CASRWGGENNEQFF. CDR3 in DNA: TGCGCCAGCAGGTGGGGGGGAGAGAACAATGAGCAGTTCTTC. The whole variable domain, filled in from reference TRBV5-1 and TRBJ2-1, reads KAGVTQTPRYLIKTRGQQVTLSCSPISGHRSVSWYQQTPGQGLQFLFEYFSETQRNKGNFPGRFSGRQFSNSRSEMNVSTLELGDSALYLCASRWGGENNEQFFGPGTRLTVL.

This clonotype showed up just a few times. The chain has TRBV12-3 or TRBV12-4 and TRBJ1-5; 10 positions agree with TRBD1. Losses at the gene ends were 5 bases for V and 7 bases for J; bases not matched to a gene: 8. The CDR3 length is 15 residues. The CDR3 nucleotides are TGTGCCAGCAGTCCCCTTGGACAGGGGGGCCAGCCCCAGCATTTT. Translated, it gives CASSPLGQGGQPQHF.

The chain recombines TRBV27 with TRBJ2-7; 11 bases are shared with TRBD2. Germline assignment: CDR1 MNHEY and CDR2 SMNVEV (reference sequence). J gave up 9 bases and V 5 bases, and 15 bases lay outside the gene matches. This CDR3 is built from 16 residues. CDR3 coding DNA: TGTGCCAGCAGTCCTCGTTCTATAGCGGGAGGGCTTGGGCAGTACTTC. Its translation is CASSPRSIAGGLGQYF.

This clonotype has more than one count but fewer than ten. Without the conserved terminal phenylalanine or tryptophan, this CDR3 likely stems from a read error. This chain connects TRBV6-5 to TRBJ1-2; the D is unclear. The germline gives CDR1 MNHEY, CDR2 SVGAGI. V was trimmed by 4 bases and J by 4 bases, leaving 10 bases between them. The CDR3 spans 13 residues. DNA for the CDR3: TGTGCCAGCAGTTTGGCTCAGTTCTATGGCTACACCCTC. This translates into CASSLAQFYGYTL.

The chain uses TRBV6-2 or TRBV6-3 and TRBJ1-1, with D maybe TRBD1 (5 bases). This CDR3 region has 13 residues. Per germline, CDR1 MNHEY and CDR2 SVGEGT. V lost 0 bases and J 8 bases, leaving 10 bases between the germline ends. The CDR3 loop reads CASSYSSGAEAFF. CDR3 nucleotides: TGTGCCAGCAGTTACTCGTCCGGGGCCGAAGCTTTCTTT.

In regard to this clonotype: The junction differs from germline at one of its ends, possibly a read error. The chain is built from TRBV20-1 and TRBJ2-1; D not certain. Per germline, CDR1 DFQATT and CDR2 SNEGSKA (reference sequence). The CDR3 has 13 residues. The CDR3 sequence is CSAGDVGYNEQFF. The CDR3 coding sequence is TGCAGTGCTGGAGATGTGGGGTACAATGAGCAGTTCTTC.

This clonotype was detected only once. An end of the junction differs from the germline gene, which may be a read error. DNA of the CDR3: TGTGCCAGCAGCTTAGGCGTATCGGGACTAGCGGGAGGTCCCAATGAGCGGTTCTTC. This translates into CASSLGVSGLAGGPNERFF. This sequence joins TRBV11-2 and TRBJ2-5; 15 bases match TRBD2. The CDR3 length is 19 residues. Germline V gives CDR1 SGHAT, CDR2 FQNNGV. The complete variable domain, with remaining parts taken from reference TRBV11-2 and TRBJ2-5, reads EAGVAQSPRYKIIEKRQSVAFWCNPISGHATLYWYQQILGQGPKLLIQFQNNGVVDDSQLPKDRFSAERLKGVDSTLKIQPAKLEDSAVYLCASSLGVSGLAGGPNERFFGPGTRLLVL.

This clonotype was recorded only once. Its ends do not fully match the called genes, so a read error is possible. The chain carries TRBV28 and TRBJ2-7; 9 nucleotides align to TRBD1. Germline CDR1 MDHEN, CDR2 SYDVKM. There are 15 residues in the CDR3. The CDR3 loop reads CASSLRGTGSLEQHF. The CDR3 coding sequence is TGTGCCAGCAGTTTGAGGGGGACAGGGTCCTTGGAGCAGCACTTC.

This clonotype has a handful of counts. The V and J genes are TRBV29-1 and TRBJ2-1; the match to TRBD2 covers 7 bases. CDR1 is SQVTM and CDR2 is ANQGSEA in the germline V gene. V gave up 7 bases and J gave up 8 bases; unmatched junction bases: 5. The length of the CDR3 is 11 residues. The CDR3 reads CSAERGYEQFF. Here the CDR3 DNA reads TGCAGCGCCGAGCGGGGATATGAGCAGTTCTTC.

The CDR3 nucleotides are TGTGCCACCAAATTGGGAGGCAGTTCGGGGGTCCTGAGCGAGCAGTACTTC. This sequence encodes CATKLGGSSGVLSEQYF. The V gene is TRBV27, the J gene TRBJ2-5, with a possible D match to TRBD2 (6 bases). Near its end, the DNA agrees better with TRBJ2-7, so the J call may be wrong. The CDR3 loop spans 17 amino acids. The germline V gene encodes CDR1 MNHEY and CDR2 SMNVEV (reference sequence).

The gene calls are TRBV15 and TRBJ1-4; a weak D match, TRBD1 (5 bases). Trimming removed 3 bases from V and 8 bases from J, with 16 bases in between. The germline V gene encodes CDR1 LNHNV and CDR2 YYDKDF (reference sequence). This CDR3 comprises 15 residues. The DNA of the CDR3 is TGTGCCACCAGCAGGGGAGGGGATGGGAAAGAAAAACTGTTTTTT. Residues: CATSRGGDGKEKLFF.

The chain has TRBV4-3 and TRBJ2-1; D may be TRBD2 (5 bases). Germline CDR1 is LGHNA and CDR2 is YSLEER. The CDR3 runs to 15 residues. The ends were cut back, 4 bases at V and 2 bases at J, with 12 bases in the middle. The CDR3 DNA sequence: TGCGCCAGCAGCCCCACTAGGCTCCCCTACAATGAGCAGTTCTTC. Its translation is CASSPTRLPYNEQFF.